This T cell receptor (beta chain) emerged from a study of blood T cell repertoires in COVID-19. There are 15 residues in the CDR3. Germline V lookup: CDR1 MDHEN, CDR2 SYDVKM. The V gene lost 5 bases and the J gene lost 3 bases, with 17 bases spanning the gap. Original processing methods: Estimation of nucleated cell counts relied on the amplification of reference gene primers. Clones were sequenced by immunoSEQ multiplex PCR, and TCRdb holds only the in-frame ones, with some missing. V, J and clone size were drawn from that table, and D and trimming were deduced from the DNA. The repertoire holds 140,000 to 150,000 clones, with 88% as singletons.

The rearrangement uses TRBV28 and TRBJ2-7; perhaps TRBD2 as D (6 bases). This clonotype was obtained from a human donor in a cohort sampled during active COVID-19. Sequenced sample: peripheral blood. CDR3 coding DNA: TGTGCCAGCAGTCGTCCGGGGCGGGGAGGCTACGAGCAGTACTTC. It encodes CASSRPGRGGYEQYF. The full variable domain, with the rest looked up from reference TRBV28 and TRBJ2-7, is DVKVTQSSRYLVKRTGEKVFLECVQDMDHENMFWYRQDPGLGLRLIYFSYDVKMKEKGDIPEGYSVSREKKERFSLILESASTNQTSMYLCASSRPGRGGYEQYFGPGTRLTVT.